The 19 T cell receptor beta chains below were found in one sample sequenced in a study of human T cells and chemical hapten exposure. TCRdb used MiXCR to reprocess the RACE reads, holding one entry per CDR3 protein. The sample has 180,000 or so distinct CDR3 sequences, more than 12% seen once. Time point here: patch test 1, 2 weeks after DPC sensitization. Treatment indicated: therapeutic diphenylcyclopropenone sensitization with weekly scalp DPC. The specimen was whole blood, collected in connection with sensitization to the hapten diphenylcyclopropenone (DPC). These receptors were taken from a woman in her thirties with alopecia areata. Some clones in this sample may be carry-over from other donors' samples.

The chain recombines TRBV14 with TRBJ2-7, with 9 bases lining up with TRBD1. V trimming: 3 bases; J trimming: 2 bases; junction bases outside the gene matches: 8. The CDR3 sequence is 16 residues long. The germline V gene has CDR1 SGHDN and CDR2 FVKESK. CDR3 residues: CASSHKTGQGAYEQYF. The DNA for the CDR3 is TGTGCCAGCAGCCACAAGACGGGACAGGGCGCCTACGAGCAGTACTTC.

This clonotype was detected a few times. The V and J genes are TRBV12-3 or TRBV12-4 and TRBJ1-3, with a tentative D call TRBD1 (6 bases). There are 15 residues in the CDR3. The V end was cut by 3 bases, the J end by 1 base, with 10 bases between. As DNA, the CDR3 is TGTGCCAGCAGTTTGCGGGGGCCGTCTGGAAACACCATATATTTT. It codes for CASSLRGPSGNTIYF.

This clonotype came up a few times. The V gene is TRBV20-1, the J gene TRBJ2-3; 9 nucleotides line up with TRBD1. The CDR3 is made up of 15 amino acids. The germline V gene encodes CDR1 DFQATT and CDR2 SNEGSKA (reference sequence). After removal of 4 bases from V and 1 base from J, the junction contained 6 bases not matched to a gene. CDR3 in DNA: TGCAGTGCTAAGACCTGGGACAGGGGCACAGATACGCAGTATTTT. This sequence encodes CSAKTWDRGTDTQYF.

The chain uses TRBV2 and TRBJ2-1, with D unclear. Trimming took off 6 bases at V and 9 bases at J, with 6 bases between the two ends. The V gene's germline CDR1 is SNHLY and CDR2 FYNNEI. This CDR3 is 10 amino acids long. The CDR3 nucleotides read TGTGCCAGCAGCTTCGTTGAGCAGTTCTTC. It encodes CASSFVEQFF.

This clonotype has a handful of counts. V is TRBV27 and J is TRBJ1-1; 8 bases fit TRBD1. CDR3 length: 16 residues. Germline CDR1 reads MNHEY; CDR2 reads SMNVEV (reference sequence). J was trimmed by 4 bases and V by 2 bases; bases with no gene match: 9. CDR3 DNA sequence: TGTGCCAGCAGTTTAAGAGGAGGACAGGGAAGCACTGAAGCTTTCTTT. This translates into CASSLRGGQGSTEAFF.

This clonotype was seen a few times. The CDR3 protein is CASSSWPGQGQDTQYF. The CDR3 DNA is TGCGCCAGCAGCTCGTGGCCGGGACAGGGGCAAGATACGCAGTATTTT. The rearrangement uses TRBV5-1 and TRBJ2-3, with 10 bases matching TRBD1. Germline CDR1 reads SGHRS; CDR2 reads YFSETQ. The CDR3 has 16 residues. Trimming removed 3 bases from V and 5 bases from J; junction bases left unmatched: 9.

This clonotype turned up a few times. This chain joins TRBV16 and TRBJ2-7; 7 bases are shared with TRBD1. The CDR3 contains 14 residues. In germline, CDR1 is KGHSY, CDR2 FQNENV. V was pared by 1 base and J by 4 bases, with 4 bases of the junction left unmatched. CDR3 in DNA: TGTGCCAGCAGCCAATGGGACAGAGGATACGAGCAGTACTTC. Residues: CASSQWDRGYEQYF.

This chain connects TRBV14 to TRBJ1-5; TRBD1 matches 7 bases. V lost 9 bases, J lost 4 bases, and 0 bases stayed unmatched. Per germline, CDR1 SGHDN and CDR2 FVKESK. The CDR3 is 11 residues long. CDR3 protein: CARTGNQPQHF. Here the CDR3 DNA reads TGTGCCAGGACAGGGAATCAGCCCCAGCATTTT.

On this clonotype itself: It may be a read error: a sequence one base away is much more abundant. The V gene is TRBV6-6, the J gene TRBJ1-1, with D maybe TRBD1 (5 bases). This CDR3 comprises 13 residues. Trimming stripped 7 bases from V and 1 base from J, with 10 bases between. Germline lookup yields CDR1 MNHNY and CDR2 SVGAGI (reference sequence). The CDR3 spells CASTLTENTEAFF. The DNA for the CDR3 is TGTGCCAGCACTTTGACAGAGAACACTGAAGCTTTCTTT.

This sequence joins TRBV29-1 and TRBJ1-1; D may be TRBD1 (5 bases). CDR3 length equals 11 residues. Germline values: CDR1 SQVTM, CDR2 ANQGSEA. V lost 6 bases, J lost 11 bases, and 16 bases lay in between. CDR3 sequence reads: CSVPGTAGAFF. DNA for the CDR3: TGCAGCGTCCCCGGGACCGCCGGGGCTTTCTTT.

CDR3 region: CASSFAGGLFNEQFF. DNA of the CDR3: TGTGCCAGCAGTTTCGCAGGGGGCTTGTTTAATGAGCAGTTCTTC. The genes are TRBV12-3 or TRBV12-4 and TRBJ2-1; 8 bases line up with TRBD1. The CDR3 covers 15 residues. The J segment lost 7 bases and the V segment lost 3 bases, leaving 8 bases of the junction unmatched.

In this sample, this clonotype turned up a few times. The chain has TRBV20-1 and TRBJ1-1; unclear D gene. This CDR3 region has 14 residues. Per the germline V gene, CDR1 is DFQATT and CDR2 is SNEGSKA (reference sequence). V was shortened by 0 bases and J by 0 bases, with 8 bases between the two germline ends. CDR3 nucleotides: TGCAGTGCTAGAGAAACAGCAATGAACACTGAAGCTTTCTTT. It codes for CSARETAMNTEAFF.

This clonotype was observed a few times. The rearrangement links TRBV14 to TRBJ1-2; maybe TRBD1 (6 bases). The CDR3 contains 14 residues. Trimming removed 4 bases at V and 8 bases at J, with 17 bases between. CDR1 SGHDN and CDR2 FVKESK come from the germline V gene. The CDR3 spells CASSPGTPRGGYTF. In DNA, the CDR3 is TGTGCCAGCAGCCCCGGGACTCCTAGGGGGGGCTACACCTTC.

This clonotype was detected many times. The rearrangement joins TRBV4-1 to TRBJ1-4, with a tentative D call TRBD1 (6 bases). The CDR3 length is 16 residues. The germline V gene encodes CDR1 MGHRA and CDR2 YSYEKL. Trimming took off 6 bases at V and 7 bases at J, with 21 bases between the two ends. The CDR3 DNA reads TGCGCCAGCAGACATGACGGTGGGGGCGAGCGTGAAAAACTGTTTTTT. Amino acid sequence: CASRHDGGGEREKLFF.

The CDR3 reads CATSDQSHGSGRAETQYF. The CDR3, as DNA: TGTGCCACCAGTGACCAATCACATGGGAGCGGGAGGGCTGAGACCCAGTACTTC. The chain has TRBV24-1 and TRBJ2-5, with 10 bases lining up with TRBD2. J was trimmed by 5 bases and V by 4 bases; bases with no gene match: 15. CDR1 and CDR2 from the germline V gene are KGHDR and SFDVKD. The CDR3 has 18 amino acids.

At least ten counts were recorded for this clonotype. V is TRBV9 and J is TRBJ2-7, with D possibly being TRBD2 (6 bases). V was pared by 4 bases and J by 3 bases, with 14 bases between. CDR1 is SGDLS and CDR2 is YYNGEE in the germline V gene. The CDR3 has 14 amino acids. CDR3 nucleotide sequence: TGTGCCAGCAGCTTACACGGGAGCCACTACGAGCAGTACTTC. Amino acids: CASSLHGSHYEQYF.

This clonotype turned up a few times. The rearrangement links TRBV6-5 to TRBJ2-6; 11 bases align to TRBD1. The CDR3 is 19 residues long. V was pared by 0 bases and J by 1 base, with 5 bases of the junction left unmatched. Germline values: CDR1 MNHEY, CDR2 SVGAGI. CDR3 DNA sequence: TGTGCCAGCAGTTACTCGCGGACAGGGGGCAATTCTGGGGCCAACGTCCTGACTTTC. Amino acids: CASSYSRTGGNSGANVLTF.

This clonotype was picked up a small number of times. A read error may account for a junction end that differs from germline. This rearrangement joins TRBV7-7 to TRBJ2-7; 7 nucleotides line up with TRBD1. CDR1 and CDR2 from the germline V gene are SSHAT and FNYEAQ (reference sequence). There are 14 residues in the CDR3. The CDR3 region is CASSITDRAHEQYF. The CDR3 DNA follows: TGTGCTAGCAGCATAACCGACAGGGCCCACGAGCAGTACTTC.

At least ten counts were recorded for this clonotype. The rearrangement joins TRBV14 to TRBJ2-1; 7 bases fit TRBD2. The CDR3 is 17 amino acids. V dropped 2 bases and J dropped 1; count of bases not matched to a gene: 8. The germline CDR1 and CDR2 sequences are SGHDN and FVKESK. In DNA, the CDR3 is TGTGCCAGCAGCCAACGATCGGGGAGGGCTTCCTACAATGAGCAGTTCTTC. Translated: CASSQRSGRASYNEQFF.